The 27 T cell receptor beta chains given below trace back to one sample, sequenced in a study of OX40 agonist ivuxolimab in advanced cancers. Repertoires were generated with immunoSEQ multiplex PCR, while TCRdb's copy carries only in-frame clones and drops some. This repertoire shows about 55,000 clones, approximately 91% found once; its top ten account for roughly 1.5%. The material sequenced was CD4+ or CD8+ T cells sorted from blood, taken in a trial of the OX40 agonist ivuxolimab. The receptors come from an adult with an advanced solid tumor such as melanoma, head and neck, liver or kidney cancer.

V and J are TRBV4-1 and TRBJ2-1, with 15 bases lining up with TRBD2. CDR1 is MGHRA and CDR2 is YSYEKL in the germline V gene. This CDR3 region has 19 residues. Trimming cost V 4 bases and J 7 bases; bases outside gene matches: 14. CDR3 DNA: TGCGCCAGCAGCCCCCACGGGGGTGGGACTAGCGGGGGGTTTAATGAGCAGTTCTTC. Amino acids: CASSPHGGGTSGGFNEQFF.

This chain connects TRBV19 to TRBJ1-1; D not resolved. CDR1 is LNHDA, CDR2 SQIVND, per germline (reference sequence). Trimming stripped 7 bases from V and 5 bases from J, with 20 bases between. The length of the CDR3 is 15 residues. DNA of the CDR3: TGTGCCAGTATACGTACAGCGCCCCGAGGGACTGAAGCTTTCTTT. Amino acids: CASIRTAPRGTEAFF. Filled out from reference TRBV19 and TRBJ1-1, the complete variable domain reads DGGITQSPKYLFRKEGQNVTLSCEQNLNHDAMYWYRQDPGQGLRLIYYSQIVNDFQKGDIAEGYSVSREKKESFPLTVTSAQKNPTAFYLCASIRTAPRGTEAFFGQGTRLTVV.

The chain couples TRBV27 to TRBJ1-4; no clear D. V was cut by 3 bases and J by 0 bases, with 8 bases left in between. Looked up from germline, CDR1 is MNHEY and CDR2 is SMNVEV (reference sequence). The length of the CDR3 is 15 residues. CDR3 bases: TGTGCCAGCAGTTTCTGGCCACCAACTAATGAAAAACTGTTTTTT. It codes for CASSFWPPTNEKLFF.

This chain links TRBV29-1 with TRBJ1-1; 7 bases are a match to TRBD1. Germline CDR1 is SQVTM and CDR2 is ANQGSEA. After removal of 7 bases from V and 0 bases from J, the junction contained 5 bases not matched to a gene. This CDR3 region has 13 residues. The chain's CDR3 is CSARDRMNTEAFF. In nucleotides, the CDR3 is TGCAGCGCCAGGGACAGAATGAACACTGAAGCTTTCTTT.

V is TRBV7-9 and J is TRBJ2-3; no firm D call. With 10 bases removed from V and 0 bases from J, the gap between germline ends came to 14 bases. Germline V gives CDR1 SEHNR, CDR2 FQNEAQ (reference sequence). The CDR3 covers 14 residues. The CDR3 loop reads CATRSDTSTDTQYF. The CDR3, as DNA: TGTGCCACAAGGAGCGATACTAGCACAGATACGCAGTATTTT.

The CDR3 DNA reads as TGTGCCAGCAGCACGGGAGGGGGGACAGATACGCAGTATTTT. It yields the protein CASSTGGGTDTQYF. The V and J genes are TRBV7-8 and TRBJ2-3, with 8 positions matching TRBD2. The junction had 4 bases not matched to a gene; V was cut back by 5 bases and J by 3 bases. This CDR3 contains 14 residues. Germline V gene data show CDR1 as SGHVS and CDR2 as FQNEAQ.

The chain recombines TRBV27 with TRBJ2-2, with TRBD1 identical over 9 bases. V trimming: 4 bases; J trimming: 4 bases; junction bases outside the gene matches: 10. Per the germline V gene, CDR1 is MNHEY and CDR2 is SMNVEV (reference sequence). The CDR3 has 17 amino acids. This chain's CDR3 is CASSSRTGGVGTGELFF. In nucleotides, the CDR3 is TGTGCCAGCAGTTCCCGTACAGGGGGCGTCGGCACCGGGGAGCTGTTTTTT.

In DNA form, the CDR3 reads TGTGCCAGTCGGGGACAGGGGGCATTCCAGCCCCAGCATTTT. Translated: CASRGQGAFQPQHF. V is TRBV19 and J is TRBJ1-5; TRBD1 matches 12 bases. Germline V gene sequence: CDR1 LNHDA, CDR2 SQIVND (reference sequence). This CDR3 is built from 14 residues. V was pared by 8 bases and J by 7 bases, with 6 bases of the junction left unmatched.

The chain uses TRBV5-6 and TRBJ1-2; D is ambiguous. The CDR3 sequence is 14 residues long. Germline CDR1 SGHDT, CDR2 YYEEEE. The ends were cut back, 3 bases at V and 0 bases at J, with 9 bases in the middle. This chain's CDR3 is CASSYRRTNYGYTF. For the CDR3, the DNA is TGTGCCAGCAGCTACCGACGGACTAACTATGGCTACACCTTC.

This clone was observed a single time. The chain carries TRBV5-6 and TRBJ1-4; weak D call: TRBD1 (5 bases). CDR1 is SGHDT, CDR2 YYEEEE, per germline. The CDR3 loop spans 14 amino acids. V was trimmed by 6 bases and J by 1 base, leaving 10 bases between them. DNA of the CDR3: TGTGCCAGCAACCAGGGTTTAACTAATGAAAAACTGTTTTTT. Translated, it gives CASNQGLTNEKLFF.

The rearrangement links TRBV5-1 to TRBJ2-1, with 8 bases identical to TRBD2. This CDR3 is built from 16 residues. CDR1 SGHRS and CDR2 YFSETQ come from the germline V gene. V gave up 0 bases and J gave up 4 bases; unmatched junction bases: 6. CDR3 nucleotides: TGCGCCAGCAGCTTGGCCGGGACTAGGGCTTACAATGAGCAGTTCTTC. Its protein product is CASSLAGTRAYNEQFF.

The chain recombines TRBV6-1 with TRBJ1-2, with 10 bases identical to TRBD1. Germline assignment: CDR1 MNHNS and CDR2 SASEGT. The CDR3 length is 16 residues. Trimming at V came to 0 bases and at J to 8 bases, leaving 9 bases not matched to a gene. The CDR3 DNA reads as TGTGCCAGCAGTGAAGCGCTACGGACAGGGGGACGGGGCTACACCTTC. It is translated as CASSEALRTGGRGYTF.

The rearrangement links TRBV11-2 to TRBJ2-1; D remains unclear. Germline loops: CDR1 SGHAT, CDR2 FQNNGV. V was trimmed by 3 bases and J by 4 bases, leaving 7 bases between them. The CDR3 is made up of 13 amino acids. The CDR3: CASSFLQYNEQFF. CDR3 in DNA: TGTGCCAGCAGCTTTCTCCAGTACAATGAGCAGTTCTTC.

This chain joins TRBV5-1 and TRBJ2-3, with 11 bases that match TRBD2. V shed 7 bases and J 0 bases; nucleotides not matched to a gene: 4. The germline V gene has CDR1 SGHRS and CDR2 YFSETQ. The CDR3 has 15 residues. CDR3 DNA: TGCGCCAGCCGGCTAGCGGGAGGCAGCACAGATACGCAGTATTTT. As protein: CASRLAGGSTDTQYF.

The chain carries TRBV11-2 and TRBJ2-1; D gene unclear. Germline V gene data show CDR1 as SGHAT and CDR2 as FQNNGV. V lost 3 bases to trimming and J lost 8 bases, with 11 bases between them. The CDR3 is 13 residues long. CDR3 sequence (DNA): TGTGCCAGCAGCTTTGGTCACGGCTATGAGCAGTTCTTC. Translating gives CASSFGHGYEQFF.

The J gene is TRBJ2-2, the V gene TRBV2; 9 nucleotides align to TRBD1. CDR1 is SNHLY, CDR2 FYNNEI, per germline. The V gene end was trimmed by 6 bases and the J gene end by 5 bases; junction bases not matched to a gene: 4. The CDR3 extends over 14 amino acids. The CDR3 reads CASSGTGKTGELFF. The CDR3 coding sequence is TGTGCCAGCAGCGGGACAGGGAAGACCGGGGAGCTGTTTTTT.

The CDR3 region has the DNA TGTGCCAGCAGTCAACCGGGGGCGGGGGATGAAAAACTGTTTTTT. The encoded protein is CASSQPGAGDEKLFF. The chain is built from TRBV27 and TRBJ1-4; D may be TRBD1 (6 bases). V dropped 5 bases and J dropped 6 bases, with 16 bases sitting between them. CDR3 length: 15 amino acids. Germline assignment: CDR1 MNHEY and CDR2 SMNVEV (reference sequence). The full variable domain, rest sourced from reference TRBV27 and TRBJ1-4, is EAQVTQNPRYLITVTGKKLTVTCSQNMNHEYMSWYRQDPGLGLRQIYYSMNVEVTDKGDVPEGYKVSRKEKRNFPLILESPSPNQTSLYFCASSQPGAGDEKLFFGSGTQLSVL.

The genes are TRBV5-5 and TRBJ1-1, with D unresolved. There are 14 residues in the CDR3. V lost 4 bases to trimming and J lost 5 bases, with 15 bases between them. Germline V gene data show CDR1 as SGHKS and CDR2 as YYEKEE (reference sequence). CDR3 bases: TGTGCCAGCAGCGAACCGGGGAGGCTGACTGAAGCTTTCTTT. This encodes CASSEPGRLTEAFF.

The gene calls are TRBV27 and TRBJ2-1; D may match TRBD1 or TRBD2 (5 bases each). This CDR3 contains 16 residues. Per the germline V gene, CDR1 is MNHEY and CDR2 is SMNVEV (reference sequence). V was cut by 6 bases and J by 8 bases, with 23 bases left in between. This CDR3 is CASSRLRSVGGDEQFF. CDR3 DNA: TGTGCCAGCAGCCGCCTCCGTTCTGTTGGGGGTGATGAGCAGTTCTTC.

The chain employs TRBV5-5 and TRBJ2-1, with 11 bases aligning to TRBD2. From germline, CDR1 is SGHKS and CDR2 YYEKEE (reference sequence). V lost 4 bases to trimming and J lost 3 bases; unmatched junction nucleotides: 3. The CDR3 totals 15 residues. This CDR3 reads CASSSGTSGYNEQFF. CDR3 nucleotide sequence: TGTGCCAGCAGCAGCGGGACTAGCGGCTACAATGAGCAGTTCTTC.

CDR3 protein: CASRSGTGGDTQYF. The DNA of the CDR3 is TGTGCCAGCAGGTCCGGGACAGGGGGAGATACGCAGTATTTT. This chain uses TRBV5-6 with TRBJ2-3; 11 bases agree with TRBD1. Germline values: CDR1 SGHDT, CDR2 YYEEEE. J was trimmed by 5 bases and V by 5 bases; bases with no gene match: 4. This CDR3 comprises 14 residues.

The V call is TRBV19, the J call TRBJ2-1; D may be TRBD2 (5 bases). The CDR3 covers 18 residues. Germline lookup yields CDR1 LNHDA and CDR2 SQIVND (reference sequence). V was shortened by 1 base and J by 6 bases, with 22 bases between the two germline ends. CDR3 sequence: CASSIVPPSSAGGNEQFF. CDR3 DNA: TGTGCCAGTAGTATAGTTCCCCCTAGTAGCGCTGGTGGCAATGAGCAGTTCTTC.

By share of the sample, this clone is medium-sized. The genes are TRBV29-1 and TRBJ1-1, with D maybe TRBD1 (6 bases). The CDR3 covers 16 residues. Trimming took off 6 bases at V and 3 bases at J, with 23 bases between the two ends. Germline assignment: CDR1 SQVTM and CDR2 ANQGSEA. CDR3 bases: TGCAGCGTGCCACTGGGCAGGGGAGTTGCGCACACTGAAGCTTTCTTT. Translation: CSVPLGRGVAHTEAFF.

J is TRBJ1-5 and V is TRBV5-1; 9 nucleotides align to TRBD1. The CDR3 is made up of 14 amino acids. With 1 base clipped from V and 6 bases from J, the junction kept 2 bases outside the gene matches. From germline, CDR1 is SGHRS and CDR2 YFSETQ. The CDR3 here is CASSLTGGGQPQHF. The CDR3 coding sequence is TGCGCCAGCAGCTTGACAGGGGGCGGTCAGCCCCAGCATTTT.

This chain joins TRBV7-3 and TRBJ1-3; D possibly corresponds to TRBD1 (6 bases). Trimming removed 4 bases at V and 4 bases at J, with 11 bases between. This CDR3 comprises 14 residues. Germline loops: CDR1 SGHTA, CDR2 FQGTGA. The CDR3 DNA reads TGTGCCAGCAGCTCCGGACAGCCCGGAAACACCATATATTTT. This encodes CASSSGQPGNTIYF.

This clone was counted a single time. This sequence joins TRBV6-1 and TRBJ2-7, with D maybe TRBD2 (6 bases). This CDR3 spans 13 amino acids. The germline gives CDR1 MNHNS, CDR2 SASEGT. The V and J ends lost 9 bases and 3 bases respectively, with 15 bases between them. The chain's CDR3 is CASGRWGDYEQYF. The CDR3 DNA follows: TGTGCCAGTGGTCGATGGGGGGACTACGAGCAGTACTTC.

This clone showed up just once. The chain has TRBV9 and TRBJ1-1, with 7 bases aligning to TRBD1. V lost 5 bases, J lost 4 bases, and 11 bases stayed unmatched. From germline, CDR1 is SGDLS and CDR2 YYNGEE. The CDR3 length is 15 residues. Here the CDR3 reads CASSLTTGDGTEAFF. The CDR3 DNA reads as TGTGCCAGCAGTCTTACTACAGGGGATGGCACTGAAGCTTTCTTT.